Listed here are 27 T cell receptor beta chains from one sample, sequenced in a study of sequential checkpoint blockade in melanoma. Here immunoSEQ multiplex PCR was the method, and the copy in TCRdb shows in-frame clones only, minus some. Of under 20,000 clones detected, more than 65% appear once; the ten largest clones hold 4.5% to 5.5%. Treatment described: randomized to nivolumab then ipilimumab (arm A) or the reverse (arm B). The specimen was tumor tissue (inferred from file names), collected from a patient given nivolumab and ipilimumab in sequence. The receptors come from a human donor with melanoma.

The V gene is TRBV11-3, the J gene TRBJ1-4; D gene ambiguous. Trimming pared 5 bases from V and 0 bases from J, leaving 7 bases between. The CDR3 has 14 amino acids. Germline V CDR1 and CDR2: SGHNT, YENEEA. CDR3 in amino acids: CASSPRATNEKLFF. CDR3 bases: TGTGCCAGCAGCCCCCGGGCAACTAATGAAAAACTGTTTTTT.

The chain employs TRBV10-2 and TRBJ2-7; TRBD1 aligns across 7 bases. The CDR3 is 15 residues long. V shed 3 bases, J shed 2 bases, and the junction held 7 bases outside the gene matches. Germline CDR1 and CDR2: WSHSY and SAAADI. CDR3 nucleotide sequence: TGCGCCAGCAGTGACTTACTGACAGGGCCCTACGAGCAGTACTTC. Protein: CASSDLLTGPYEQYF.

There are a few counts of this clone. The chain carries TRBV6-8 and TRBJ2-7, with D tentatively TRBD1 (7 bases). Germline loops: CDR1 MNHGY, CDR2 SAAAGT. This CDR3 has 13 amino acids. The germline V and J ends were trimmed by 10 bases and 2 bases, with 15 bases remaining between them. The CDR3 protein is CAIRGDSAYEQYF. Here the CDR3 DNA reads TGTGCCATCAGGGGGGACAGCGCCTACGAGCAGTACTTC.

The rearrangement links TRBV12-5 to TRBJ2-5; no clear D. This CDR3 is 14 amino acids long. Germline CDR1 and CDR2: LGHNT and FRNRAP. CDR3 sequence: CASNPGVSIETQYF. The CDR3 DNA follows: TGTGCCAGCAACCCGGGCGTTAGCATCGAGACCCAGTACTTC.

The J gene is TRBJ1-2, the V gene TRBV6-7; tentative D call: TRBD1 (6 bases). TRBV6-7 is treated as an ORF (open reading frame) with a function not yet certain. With 7 bases removed from V and 4 bases from J, the gap between germline ends came to 10 bases. CDR3 length equals 12 residues. The CDR3 protein is CASMDRLYGYTF. The CDR3 DNA follows: TGTGCCAGCATGGACAGACTCTATGGCTACACCTTC.

The rearrangement joins TRBV9 to TRBJ1-2, with 7 bases identical to TRBD1. V shed 3 bases, J shed 4 bases, and the junction held 3 bases outside the gene matches. This CDR3 has 13 amino acids. Germline loops: CDR1 SGDLS, CDR2 YYNGEE. CDR3 sequence reads: CASSGQGGYGYTF. The CDR3 region has the DNA TGTGCCAGCAGCGGTCAGGGGGGCTATGGCTACACCTTC.

The rearrangement uses TRBV29-1 and TRBJ2-7; 8 bases align to TRBD2. Trimming took 6 bases from V and 3 from J; bases not matched to a gene: 4. Germline CDR1 is SQVTM and CDR2 is ANQGSEA. The CDR3 totals 12 residues. The CDR3 region has the DNA TGCAGCGTCGAGACTAGCGACTACGAGCAGTACTTC. This sequence encodes CSVETSDYEQYF.

The chain carries TRBV29-1 and TRBJ1-1, with D unclear. CDR1 SQVTM and CDR2 ANQGSEA come from the germline V gene. V dropped 7 bases and J dropped 3 bases, with 15 bases sitting between them. The CDR3 is made up of 13 amino acids. The CDR3 region is CSAQTGVDTEAFF. The CDR3 DNA is TGCAGCGCCCAAACTGGGGTGGACACTGAAGCTTTCTTT.

This clone turned up a few times. CDR3 region: CAWAGPRGKNIQYF. The CDR3 bases are TGTGCCTGGGCCGGGCCACGGGGTAAAAACATTCAGTACTTC. The J gene is TRBJ2-4, the V gene TRBV30, with D perhaps TRBD2 (5 bases). The CDR3 is made up of 14 amino acids. Per the germline V gene, CDR1 is GTSNPN and CDR2 is SVGIG (reference sequence). V was trimmed by 5 bases and J by 4 bases, leaving 15 bases between them. The full variable domain, completed using reference TRBV30 and TRBJ2-4, is SQTIHQWPATLVQPVGSPLSLECTVEGTSNPNLYWYRQAAGRGLQLLFYSVGIGQISSEVPQNLSASRPQDRQFILSSKKLLLSDSGFYLCAWAGPRGKNIQYFGAGTRLSVL.

This clone counts as large. The chain joins TRBV11-3 to TRBJ1-5; 11 nucleotides agree with TRBD1. Germline-derived CDR1 and CDR2 are SGHNT and YENEEA. Trimming took 5 bases from V and 7 from J; bases not matched to a gene: 7. The CDR3 loop spans 15 amino acids. In nucleotides, the CDR3 is TGTGCCAGCAGCGAGGACAGGGGGCTAGGGCAGCCCCAGCATTTT. It is translated as CASSEDRGLGQPQHF.

The chain employs TRBV19 and TRBJ1-3; D is ambiguous. The CDR3 length is 14 residues. The germline V gene encodes CDR1 LNHDA and CDR2 SQIVND (reference sequence). V gave up 6 bases and J gave up 2 bases, with 11 bases separating them. The CDR3, as DNA: TGTGCCAGTAGCCTCGCCGGGACTGGAAACACCATATATTTT. It yields the protein CASSLAGTGNTIYF.

This chain joins TRBV29-1 and TRBJ2-6; D gene uncertain. The ends were cut back, 7 bases at V and 0 bases at J, with 13 bases in the middle. The CDR3 spans 15 residues. Germline assignment: CDR1 SQVTM and CDR2 ANQGSEA. The CDR3 nucleotides are TGCAGCGCCCATGGCAGCTCCTCTGGGGCCAACGTCCTGACTTTC. Its protein is CSAHGSSSGANVLTF.

The V gene is TRBV7-6, the J gene TRBJ2-2; D unresolved. CDR3 length: 18 residues. CDR1 is SGHVS, CDR2 FNYEAQ, per germline. Trimming cost V 5 bases and J 5 bases, with 24 bases left between them. The CDR3, as DNA: TGTGCCAGCAGCCAAGACCGAATGAACTCCATGGGGACCGGGGAGCTGTTTTTT. Protein product: CASSQDRMNSMGTGELFF.

This clone was seen a handful of times. The DNA for the CDR3 is TGTGCCACCAGCAATTTTTTTGGACAGGGTGTTTACAATGAGCAGTTCTTC. Its translation is CATSNFFGQGVYNEQFF. The chain is built from TRBV15 and TRBJ2-1, with 8 bases fitting TRBD1. In germline, CDR1 is LNHNV, CDR2 YYDKDF (reference sequence). Trimming removed 4 bases from V and 4 bases from J; junction bases left unmatched: 12. This CDR3 region has 17 residues.

The DNA for the CDR3 is TGTGCCAGTATGTTGGGTACGGCCGGGGTGGGGGCCAACGTCCTGACTTTC. Translation gives CASMLGTAGVGANVLTF. The chain links TRBV19 to TRBJ2-6; weak D call: TRBD2 (5 bases). The V end was cut by 7 bases, the J end by 4 bases, with 20 bases between. Germline V gene sequence: CDR1 LNHDA, CDR2 SQIVND (reference sequence). This CDR3 spans 17 amino acids. Drawing the rest from reference TRBV19 and TRBJ2-6, the complete variable domain is DGGITQSPKYLFRKEGQNVTLSCEQNLNHDAMYWYRQDPGQGLRLIYYSQIVNDFQKGDIAEGYSVSREKKESFPLTVTSAQKNPTAFYLCASMLGTAGVGANVLTFGAGSRLTVL.

This chain joins TRBV6-8 and TRBJ1-4, with D possibly matching TRBD1 (5 bases). The germline gives CDR1 MNHGY, CDR2 SAAAGT. The CDR3 covers 15 residues. V was pared by 5 bases and J by 13 bases, with 23 bases between. DNA for the CDR3: TGTGCCAGCAGTGATGGGGGGGATGGACGGGGTAGACTGTTTTTT. Its protein is CASSDGGDGRGRLFF.

In this sample, this clone turned up once. CDR3 amino acids: CASSSGGGGGNQPQHF. The CDR3 DNA sequence: TGTGCCAGCAGCTCAGGAGGGGGCGGTGGCAATCAGCCCCAGCATTTT. The chain links TRBV28 to TRBJ1-5, with 7 positions matching TRBD1. Trimming removed 6 bases from V and 2 bases from J; junction bases left unmatched: 10. In germline, CDR1 is MDHEN, CDR2 SYDVKM. The CDR3 contains 16 residues. Based on the CDR3 plus reference TRBV28 and TRBJ1-5, the full variable domain is DVKVTQSSRYLVKRTGEKVFLECVQDMDHENMFWYRQDPGLGLRLIYFSYDVKMKEKGDIPEGYSVSREKKERFSLILESASTNQTSMYLCASSSGGGGGNQPQHFGDGTRLSIL.

The chain uses TRBV2 and TRBJ2-1; 13 nucleotides align to TRBD2. CDR1 SNHLY and CDR2 FYNNEI come from the germline V gene. The CDR3 is 20 residues long. V was pared by 6 bases and J by 8 bases, with 22 bases of the junction left unmatched. The CDR3 DNA reads as TGTGCCAGCAGCGCCGGGGGCTCGACCCGGACTAGCGGGAGAAGGGATGAGCAGTTCTTC. Translated: CASSAGGSTRTSGRRDEQFF.

This chain connects TRBV19 to TRBJ1-6, with D uncertain. Germline CDR1 reads LNHDA; CDR2 reads SQIVND (reference sequence). V dropped 6 bases and J dropped 6 bases, with 15 bases sitting between them. This CDR3 has 15 amino acids. This CDR3 is CASSPGGRINSPLHF. The CDR3 DNA sequence: TGTGCCAGTAGCCCGGGAGGACGGATTAATTCACCCCTCCACTTT.

V is TRBV5-1 and J is TRBJ2-2; D possibly corresponds to TRBD2 (6 bases). Trimming stripped 0 bases from V and 0 bases from J, with 9 bases between. The CDR3 length is 16 residues. Germline V lookup: CDR1 SGHRS, CDR2 YFSETQ. CDR3 DNA sequence: TGCGCCAGCAGCTTGGGAGGGAGGACGAACACCGGGGAGCTGTTTTTT. It is translated as CASSLGGRTNTGELFF.

In DNA form, the CDR3 reads TGTGCCAGCAGCTTCTCCAGGGATACTGAAGCTTTCTTT. Translated: CASSFSRDTEAFF. V usage is TRBV7-2 and J usage is TRBJ1-1; TRBD1 might be the D (5 bases). The CDR3 runs to 13 residues. Germline V gene sequence: CDR1 SGHTA, CDR2 FQGNSA. V shed 3 bases and J shed 5 bases, with 10 bases lying between them.

The genes are TRBV19 and TRBJ1-6; D remains ambiguous. The V gene's germline CDR1 is LNHDA and CDR2 SQIVND (reference sequence). The CDR3 covers 15 residues. Between the trimmed V and J ends, which lost 6 bases and 4 bases, there was a span of 13 bases. The CDR3 DNA reads as TGTGCCAGTAGAACCAAGGTGGAGTATAATTCACCCCTCCACTTT. This codes for CASRTKVEYNSPLHF. The full variable domain, with the rest looked up from reference TRBV19 and TRBJ1-6, is DGGITQSPKYLFRKEGQNVTLSCEQNLNHDAMYWYRQDPGQGLRLIYYSQIVNDFQKGDIAEGYSVSREKKESFPLTVTSAQKNPTAFYLCASRTKVEYNSPLHFGNGTRLTVT.

The rearrangement joins TRBV29-1 to TRBJ1-2, with 8 bases lining up with TRBD1. The CDR3 is made up of 16 amino acids. After removal of 0 bases from V and 8 bases from J, the junction contained 14 bases not matched to a gene. Germline CDR1 and CDR2: SQVTM and ANQGSEA. The CDR3, as DNA: TGCAGCGTTGAAGACGCGTTGTCAGGGGGCTCTTGGGGCTACACCTTC. It yields the protein CSVEDALSGGSWGYTF.

The chain joins TRBV6-8 to TRBJ1-4; 9 bases are shared with TRBD1. V was clipped by 5 bases and J by 5 bases; unmatched bases: 6. The CDR3 runs to 15 residues. The V gene's germline CDR1 is MNHGY and CDR2 SAAAGT. CDR3 sequence (DNA): TGTGCCAGCAGTGACCTTGGGACAGGGAATGAAAAACTGTTTTTT. This sequence encodes CASSDLGTGNEKLFF.

The V and J genes are TRBV9 and TRBJ2-1, with 7 nucleotides matching TRBD2. The germline CDR1 and CDR2 sequences are SGDLS and YYNGEE. This CDR3 region has 15 residues. Trimming removed 4 bases from V and 4 bases from J; junction bases left unmatched: 8. The CDR3 DNA follows: TGTGCCAGCAGCCAGGGAGGCGGGGGATACAATGAGCAGTTCTTC. This gives the protein CASSQGGGGYNEQFF.

By share, this clone counts as medium-sized. The CDR3 loop reads CATSRDDSGANVLTF. The CDR3 DNA is TGTGCCACCAGCAGAGATGACTCTGGGGCCAACGTCCTGACTTTC. The chain uses TRBV15 and TRBJ2-6, with D hard to call. CDR3 length: 15 residues. Germline lookup yields CDR1 LNHNV and CDR2 YYDKDF (reference sequence). Trimming shortened V by 0 bases and J by 0 bases, and 3 bases separated the two germline ends.

This chain connects TRBV5-1 to TRBJ1-1, with D possibly TRBD1 on 6 matching bases. V was cut by 5 bases and J by 11 bases, with 22 bases left in between. There are 14 residues in the CDR3. Germline V CDR1 and CDR2: SGHRS, YFSETQ. The CDR3, as DNA: TGCGCCAGCAGTTCCCCAGGGGCCGGGGCTGTGGCTTTCTTT. It encodes CASSSPGAGAVAFF.